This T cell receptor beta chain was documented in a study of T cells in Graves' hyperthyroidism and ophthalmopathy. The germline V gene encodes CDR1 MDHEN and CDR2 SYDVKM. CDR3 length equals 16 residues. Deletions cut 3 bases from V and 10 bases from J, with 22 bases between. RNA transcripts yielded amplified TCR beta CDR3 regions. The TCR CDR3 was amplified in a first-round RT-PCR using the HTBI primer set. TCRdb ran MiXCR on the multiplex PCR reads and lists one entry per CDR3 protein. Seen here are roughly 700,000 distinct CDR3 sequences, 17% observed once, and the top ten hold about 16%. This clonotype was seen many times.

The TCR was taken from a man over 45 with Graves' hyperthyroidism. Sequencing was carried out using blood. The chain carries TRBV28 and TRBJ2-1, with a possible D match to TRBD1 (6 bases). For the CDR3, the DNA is TGTGCCAGCAGTTTTGCACAGGGTTTGTTGGTCGGGGAGCAGTTCTTC. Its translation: CASSFAQGLLVGEQFF.